This passage covers 32 T cell receptor beta chains from one sample sequenced in a study of blood T cell repertoires in COVID-19. Some clones are missing from TCRdb's copy, which holds only in-frame ones; the method was immunoSEQ multiplex PCR. The sample contains about 200,000 clones, more than 75% of which appear only once. The sample taken for sequencing was PBMCs or T cells enriched from blood (not recorded which). The receptors originated from a woman aged 40 to 55 with acute COVID-19.

The chain recombines TRBV7-9 with TRBJ2-5, with 7 bases that match TRBD2. CDR1 SEHNR and CDR2 FQNEAQ come from the germline V gene (reference sequence). Trimming cost V 4 bases and J 2 bases; bases outside gene matches: 7. CDR3 length: 15 residues. CDR3 in amino acids: CASSYRWGGQETQYF. CDR3 DNA sequence: TGTGCCAGCAGCTACCGCTGGGGGGGACAAGAGACCCAGTACTTC.

CDR3 protein: CASSYSGSSGNTIYF. The CDR3 DNA follows: TGTGCCAGCAGTTACTCAGGGAGCTCTGGAAACACCATATATTTT. This rearrangement joins TRBV6-2 or TRBV6-3 to TRBJ1-3, with D unclear. V was pared by 0 bases and J by 0 bases, with 6 bases between. CDR1 is MNHEY, CDR2 SVGEGT, per germline. This CDR3 contains 15 residues.

The chain has TRBV7-2 and TRBJ1-5; 10 bases match TRBD1. V was clipped by 4 bases and J by 3 bases; unmatched bases: 12. Germline CDR1 SGHTA, CDR2 FQGNSA. CDR3 size: 18 residues. Written as DNA, the CDR3 is TGTGCCAGCAGCTCCTCACGACAGGGGGCATATCCCAATCAGCCCCAGCATTTT. This encodes CASSSSRQGAYPNQPQHF.

The V gene is TRBV2, the J gene TRBJ1-6; D is undetermined. Germline assignment: CDR1 SNHLY and CDR2 FYNNEI. V gave up 3 bases and J gave up 10 bases, with 10 bases separating them. The CDR3 loop spans 13 amino acids. The CDR3 sequence is CASSDLRKSPLHF. CDR3 DNA: TGTGCCAGCAGTGATCTGAGGAAATCACCCCTCCACTTT.

This clone was seen only once. The J gene is TRBJ2-6, the V gene TRBV7-9, with TRBD1 identical over 8 bases. The ends lost 5 bases at V and 2 bases at J; junction bases unmatched: 5. The CDR3 has 16 residues. Germline lookup yields CDR1 SEHNR and CDR2 FQNEAQ (reference sequence). The CDR3 DNA follows: TGTGCCAGCAGCGGGGCAGGGGGCGCTGGGGCCAACGTCCTGACTTTC. Its protein product is CASSGAGGAGANVLTF.

This chain joins TRBV24-1 and TRBJ1-2; the D gene is possibly TRBD1 (5 bases). V lost 1 base and J 7 bases, leaving 18 bases between the germline ends. Germline-derived CDR1 and CDR2 are KGHDR and SFDVKD. This CDR3 is built from 16 residues. The CDR3 is CATSDLWGRTLTGYTF. CDR3 DNA sequence: TGTGCCACCAGTGATTTATGGGGCAGGACCTTAACTGGCTACACCTTC.

The V and J genes are TRBV18 and TRBJ1-1; TRBD1 matches at 7 bases. This CDR3 is built from 15 residues. Trimming removed 4 bases from V and 0 bases from J; junction bases left unmatched: 5. Germline lookup yields CDR1 KGHSH and CDR2 LQKENI. The chain's CDR3 is CASSLRDSVNTEAFF. The CDR3 coding sequence is TGTGCCAGCTCACTACGGGACAGCGTGAACACTGAAGCTTTCTTT.

The DNA of the CDR3 is TGTGCCAGCAGCTTAATTGGGGGGGCCCAGCCCCAGCATTTT. Translating it yields CASSLIGGAQPQHF. V is TRBV7-2 and J is TRBJ1-5, with D maybe TRBD1 (6 bases). Germline lookup yields CDR1 SGHTA and CDR2 FQGNSA. The CDR3 length is 14 residues. V dropped 2 bases and J dropped 7 bases, with 12 bases sitting between them.

This clone was seen just once. The chain recombines TRBV5-4 with TRBJ1-3; possibly TRBD1 for D (5 bases). The CDR3 is 15 amino acids. Trimming took 0 bases from V and 4 from J, leaving 11 bases between them. CDR1 and CDR2 (germline): SGHNT, YYREEE (reference sequence). The CDR3 bases are TGTGCCAGCAGCTTGGAGGCAGGGTACGGAAACACCATATATTTT. Translating gives CASSLEAGYGNTIYF. The whole variable domain, remainder taken from reference TRBV5-4 and TRBJ1-3, is ETGVTQSPTHLIKTRGQQVTLRCSSQSGHNTVSWYQQALGQGPQFIFQYYREEENGRGNFPPRFSGLQFPNYSSELNVNALELDDSALYLCASSLEAGYGNTIYFGEGSWLTVV.

The gene calls are TRBV11-2 and TRBJ1-6, with D perhaps matching TRBD1 (6 bases). The CDR3 has 16 amino acids. CDR1 is SGHAT, CDR2 FQNNGV, per germline. The V gene lost 0 bases and the J gene lost 10 bases, with 16 bases spanning the gap. The CDR3 here is CASSLDQQGLRSPLHF. CDR3 DNA sequence: TGTGCCAGCAGCTTAGACCAGCAGGGGCTCCGATCACCCCTCCACTTT.

This sequence joins TRBV2 and TRBJ2-7, with a tentative D call TRBD2 (6 bases). Germline V gene data show CDR1 as SNHLY and CDR2 as FYNNEI. V was cut by 7 bases and J by 3 bases, with 16 bases left in between. This CDR3 region has 14 residues. CDR3 DNA: TGTGCCAGCACCTCTAGCTGGGGGGACTACGAGCAGTACTTC. As protein: CASTSSWGDYEQYF.

The rearrangement joins TRBV19 to TRBJ2-7; 7 nucleotides match TRBD1. Unmatched junction bases numbered 10, after V lost 5 bases and J lost 0 bases. The CDR3 loop spans 16 amino acids. Germline lookup yields CDR1 LNHDA and CDR2 SQIVND (reference sequence). Here the CDR3 reads CASSGQTGPLSYEQYF. Written as DNA, the CDR3 is TGTGCCAGTAGTGGGCAGACAGGGCCCCTCTCCTACGAGCAGTACTTC.

The chain uses TRBV5-4 and TRBJ2-1; 11 bases are a match to TRBD1. Germline values: CDR1 SGHNT, CDR2 YYREEE (reference sequence). The V and J ends lost 4 bases and 7 bases, in that order; junction bases with no gene match: 7. The CDR3 runs to 15 residues. The CDR3 DNA follows: TGTGCCAGCAGCCCAGGGGACAGGGGGAAGAATGAGCAGTTCTTC. It encodes CASSPGDRGKNEQFF.

The genes are TRBV28 and TRBJ1-5, with D hard to call. V was shortened by 1 base and J by 7 bases, with 17 bases between the two germline ends. The CDR3 loop spans 16 amino acids. Germline CDR1 MDHEN, CDR2 SYDVKM. CDR3 in DNA: TGTGCCAGCAGTTTATACGGCAGGCCAGCCAGGCAGCCCCAGCATTTT. Its translation is CASSLYGRPARQPQHF. The full variable domain, rest sourced from reference TRBV28 and TRBJ1-5, is DVKVTQSSRYLVKRTGEKVFLECVQDMDHENMFWYRQDPGLGLRLIYFSYDVKMKEKGDIPEGYSVSREKKERFSLILESASTNQTSMYLCASSLYGRPARQPQHFGDGTRLSIL.

CDR3 amino acids: CASSQVRGEPGNTIYF. As DNA, the CDR3 is TGCGCCAGCAGCCAAGTCCGCGGGGAGCCGGGAAACACCATATATTTT. This chain links TRBV4-3 with TRBJ1-3; no clear D gene. Germline V lookup: CDR1 LGHNA, CDR2 YSLEER. Trimming removed 1 base at V and 4 bases at J, with 14 bases between. CDR3 length: 16 residues.

A few counts support this clone. V gene TRBV29-1 combines with J gene TRBJ1-2, with TRBD1 matching over 7 bases. The CDR3 is 11 residues long. V was pared by 6 bases and J by 8 bases, with 6 bases of the junction left unmatched. CDR1 SQVTM and CDR2 ANQGSEA come from the germline V gene. The CDR3 is CSVFGTDGYTF. The CDR3 DNA follows: TGCAGCGTCTTCGGGACAGACGGCTACACCTTC. Full variable domain (outside the CDR3, taken from reference TRBV29-1 and TRBJ1-2): SAVISQKPSRDICQRGTSLTIQCQVDSQVTMMFWYRQQPGQSLTLIATANQGSEATYESGFVIDKFPISRPNLTFSTLTVSNMSPEDSSIYLCSVFGTDGYTFGSGTRLTVV.

The rearrangement links TRBV10-1 to TRBJ1-3; perhaps TRBD1 as D (6 bases). CDR1 and CDR2 (germline): WNHNN, SYGVQD (reference sequence). V was shortened by 0 bases and J by 4 bases, with 16 bases between the two germline ends. This CDR3 spans 17 amino acids. DNA of the CDR3: TGCGCCAGCAGTGAGTCGGATCGGACAGATAAAGGAAACACCATATATTTT. Protein: CASSESDRTDKGNTIYF.

A few counts support this clone. The rearrangement uses TRBV2 and TRBJ1-2, with TRBD1 as a possible D gene (5 bases). Trimming shortened V by 7 bases and J by 6 bases, and 9 bases separated the two germline ends. Germline loops: CDR1 SNHLY, CDR2 FYNNEI. The CDR3 contains 11 residues. CDR3 loop: CASTQGNGYTF. CDR3 DNA sequence: TGTGCCAGCACTCAGGGAAATGGCTACACCTTC.

CDR3 coding DNA: TGTGCCAGCAGCCAGAAGGGGGCACACGAGCAGTACTTC. Translated: CASSQKGAHEQYF. The rearrangement joins TRBV3-1 (or the pseudogene TRBV3-2) to TRBJ2-7; TRBD1 aligns across 7 bases. The germline V gene has CDR1 LGHDT and CDR2 YNNKEL (reference sequence). V shed 3 bases, J shed 5 bases, and the junction held 4 bases outside the gene matches. The CDR3 has 13 amino acids.

The CDR3 is CASGTGGFNTEAFF. The CDR3 nucleotides are TGTGCCAGCGGGACAGGGGGTTTCAACACTGAAGCTTTCTTT. The chain joins TRBV28 to TRBJ1-1, with 11 bases aligning to TRBD1. Germline V CDR1 and CDR2: MDHEN, SYDVKM. J gave up 2 bases and V 8 bases, and 4 bases lay outside the gene matches. The CDR3 sequence is 14 residues long.

The rearrangement links TRBV4-1 to TRBJ2-3; weak D call: TRBD2 (5 bases). CDR3 length: 16 amino acids. Trimming stripped 0 bases from V and 8 bases from J, with 18 bases between. The germline V gene encodes CDR1 MGHRA and CDR2 YSYEKL. CDR3 nucleotide sequence: TGCGCCAGCAGCCAAGATAGTACTAGTGTGAAGGGTACGCAGTATTTT. As protein: CASSQDSTSVKGTQYF.

The CDR3 region has the DNA TGTGCCAGCAGGGGCCAGGGTAATTCACCCCTCCACTTT. It yields the protein CASRGQGNSPLHF. The chain uses TRBV12-3 or TRBV12-4 and TRBJ1-6; D may be TRBD1 (5 bases). CDR3 size: 13 residues. Trimming removed 6 bases from V and 6 bases from J, with 9 bases in between.

This chain uses TRBV3-1 (or the pseudogene TRBV3-2) with TRBJ1-1; D call uncertain. The V end lost 4 bases, the J end lost 4 bases, and 7 bases lay between the germline ends. CDR3 size: 12 residues. Germline V CDR1 and CDR2: LGHDT, YNNKEL (reference sequence). The CDR3 DNA follows: TGTGCCAGCAGCCCCCCATCCACTGAAGCTTTCTTT. This encodes CASSPPSTEAFF.

V gene TRBV5-1 combines with J gene TRBJ2-1, with D tentatively TRBD1 (5 bases). Trimming shortened V by 2 bases and J by 2 bases, and 8 bases separated the two germline ends. Germline values: CDR1 SGHRS, CDR2 YFSETQ. CDR3 length: 14 residues. In DNA, the CDR3 is TGCGCCAGCAGCTTAGAAGGGGCCTACAATGAGCAGTTCTTC. Its protein product is CASSLEGAYNEQFF.

This clone has more than one count but fewer than ten. This chain links TRBV28 with TRBJ1-3; maybe TRBD1 (6 bases). V was shortened by 5 bases and J by 2 bases, with 19 bases between the two germline ends. CDR1 and CDR2 (germline): MDHEN, SYDVKM. The CDR3 runs 17 residues. The CDR3 nucleotides read TGTGCCAGCAGTCCCCGCCTTTGGGACACGGCTGGAAACACCATATATTTT. This translates into CASSPRLWDTAGNTIYF.

The V and J genes are TRBV10-3 and TRBJ1-5; the D is unclear. The CDR3 totals 15 residues. The germline gives CDR1 ENHRY, CDR2 SYGVKD. V was clipped by 0 bases and J by 0 bases, with 6 bases between them. The CDR3 sequence is CAISESFSSNQPQHF. In DNA, the CDR3 is TGTGCCATCAGTGAGTCTTTTAGTAGCAATCAGCCCCAGCATTTT.

The gene calls are TRBV29-1 and TRBJ2-3; 8 nucleotides line up with TRBD1. Per the germline V gene, CDR1 is SQVTM and CDR2 is ANQGSEA. J gave up 3 bases and V 7 bases, and 3 bases lay outside the gene matches. The CDR3 has 12 amino acids. The CDR3 reads CSGWDRTDTQYF. The CDR3 nucleotides are TGCAGCGGATGGGACAGGACAGATACGCAGTATTTT.

The chain has TRBV19 and TRBJ1-2, with 10 bases that match TRBD1. Germline V gives CDR1 LNHDA, CDR2 SQIVND (reference sequence). V lost 7 bases, J lost 5 bases, and 16 bases stayed unmatched. This CDR3 contains 17 residues. The CDR3 coding sequence is TGTGCCAGTACGTTTTCCGGGACAGGGGCTGTCCGTTATGGCTACACCTTC. This gives the protein CASTFSGTGAVRYGYTF.

The chain combines TRBV28 with TRBJ1-1; D might be TRBD1 (6 bases). Germline CDR1 MDHEN, CDR2 SYDVKM. CDR3 length: 15 residues. Trimming took 5 bases from V and 4 from J, leaving 17 bases between them. CDR3 in amino acids: CASSGRGGHGTEAFF. DNA for the CDR3: TGTGCCAGCAGTGGGCGGGGGGGCCATGGCACTGAAGCTTTCTTT.

V gene TRBV9 combines with J gene TRBJ2-1; TRBD2 aligns across 13 bases. CDR1 and CDR2 (germline): SGDLS, YYNGEE. The CDR3 sequence is 16 residues long. With 4 bases clipped from V and 8 bases from J, the junction kept 9 bases outside the gene matches. This CDR3 is CASSPHLGLAGDEQFF. The CDR3 nucleotides are TGTGCCAGCAGCCCCCACCTCGGACTAGCGGGGGATGAGCAGTTCTTC.

To note about this clone: The junction shows a germline mismatch at one end, possibly a read error. The chain carries TRBV28 and TRBJ1-2; D is possibly TRBD1 (6 bases). Germline CDR1 reads MDHEN; CDR2 reads SYDVKM. The CDR3 has 12 amino acids. The CDR3 DNA sequence: TGTGCCAGCACCATTTTTGGACAGCCACTTTTCTTC. It codes for CASTIFGQPLFF.

The chain employs TRBV9 and TRBJ1-1, with D possibly matching TRBD1 (6 bases). This CDR3 is built from 13 residues. Germline CDR1 SGDLS, CDR2 YYNGEE. V shed 3 bases and J shed 8 bases, with 14 bases lying between them. CDR3 sequence (DNA): TGTGCCAGCAGCGCCCTAGGACAGACCGAAGCTTTCTTT. Encoded protein: CASSALGQTEAFF.